This T cell receptor (beta chain) was recorded in a study of T cells after yellow fever vaccination (dated by TCRdb to about 2019). With respect to the entire study: Staining for CD3, CD45RA, CCR7 and CD95 was used to sort memory subsets (EM, EMRA, CM and Tscm) on a BD FACS Aria III. Libraries from fractions with low cell numbers were prepared with the SMART-Seq v4 Ultra Low Input RNA kit. Bulk TCR alpha and beta repertoires were sequenced longitudinally to track T-cell clones before and after primary and booster YFV17D yellow fever vaccination. The cohort comprised two healthy male donors, one aged 18 to 29 and one aged 30 to 40 years. Blood samples were taken at several timepoints before and after primary and secondary immunization, and bulk PBMC replicates and cell subsets were isolated. Memory subsets were sorted on days 0, 15 and 45 and at 18 months following primary vaccination, and on days 0, 15 and 45 following the 30-year booster. What the research found in general, with its limitations: A small share of clonotypes was detected in both CD4 and CD8 compartments, with the overlap likely arising from convergent recombination. Because the study included only two donors, the extent to which the findings can be generalized is limited. In the sorted memory subsets on day 0, nearly all vaccine-responding clonotypes were below the level of detection. Computational filtering was required because FACS-sorted repertoires could contain abundant contaminating clonotypes from the bulk population. Most clones expanded after primary vaccination were re-detected after the booster (approximately 95% of CD4 and around 88% of CD8), suggesting broad memory maintenance. The secondary T-cell response was weaker than the primary response but faster, peaking on day 5 instead of day 15.

What the treatment or condition label conveys for this sample: live attenuated yellow fever vaccine strain. PBMCs were isolated from peripheral blood using a standard Ficoll-Paque protocol. For sorted memory subsets, RNA extraction was done with the RNeasy Micro Kit. This clonotype was seen many times. Base quality data are lacking; no much larger clone is found one base away. These reads were obtained on an Illumina NovaSeq 6000. TCR cDNA was made using 5'RACE template switching, a step that added a universal primer site and unique molecular identifiers. Priming of cDNA synthesis was performed from both the TCR alpha and TCR beta constant segments. Two PCR steps were used to amplify libraries, with sample barcodes and sequencing adapters being added in the second step. Libraries were sequenced on Illumina HiSeq 2500 (2x100 bp) or NovaSeq (2x150 bp). The authors' analysis ran thus. MIGEC handled demultiplexing of reads and collapsing into UMI consensus sequences, while MiXCR performed V(D)J alignment. Clonotypes responding to the vaccine were identified with edgeR on replicate PBMC samples, with the criteria of FDR below 0.01 and a log2 fold change above 5 up to day 15. CD4 or CD8 identity was assigned to each bulk clonotype according to whether the clonotype was present at higher abundance in the sequenced CD4 repertoire or the sequenced CD8 repertoire. To estimate how each clone was distributed across memory phenotypes, clonotype frequencies in memory subsets were weighted by FACS-sorted cell numbers. The raw public data were reprocessed by TCRdb itself: fastp quality trimming at Q25, MiXCR clonotype calling, in-frame beta chains only. Each CDR3 protein appears once, grouped with its most common genes and DNA. The V and J calls, along with clone size, are taken from TCRdb and not from the paper's own processing. The sample records 50,000 to 60,000 distinct CDR3 sequences, about 5.6% of which are singletons. Together, the top ten hold 30% to 35% of the sample.

At the junction V is shortened by 4 bases and J by 2 bases; bases outside the gene matches: 3. The CDR3 measures 15 amino acids from cysteine to phenylalanine. The CDR3 DNA has 45 bases and is translated from base 1. CDR1 SGHRS and CDR2 YFSETQ were looked up in the germline V gene. The receptor was isolated from a man aged 18 to 29 who received the YFV17D yellow fever vaccine. The chain links TRBV5-1 with TRBJ1-5, and TRBD1 matches 10 of the central bases. The starting material was PBMCs, either bulk or a sorted T-cell subset (CD4+, CD8+, memory, or dextramer-sorted; not recorded which), obtained on the day of the yellow fever booster vaccination. At the DNA level, the sequence is TGCGCCAGCAGCGTGACAGGGGGCGGCAATCAGCCCCAGCATTTT. This gives the protein CASSVTGGGNQPQHF.